One sample yielded the 14 T cell receptor beta chains listed below, sequenced in a study of shared clonotypes between healthy human individuals (dated by TCRdb to the early 2020s). Libraries were built with the immunoSEQ multiplex PCR assay. Not all clones reach the TCRdb copy of this immuneACCESS table, which keeps in-frame sequences only. Checked studies attribute under half of the gap to unresolved V genes and leave the rest unexplained. The sample table shows some 2 million clones, and approximately 94% are seen once. The ten largest make up 0.9% to 1.3% of the sample. CD8 naive samples consisted of CD45RO-negative cells that were positively selected for CCR7, yielding a CD45RA+CCR7+ population without TemRA cells. Sequencing was carried out using naive CD8+ T cells sorted from blood. The sample's cell subset or site, from its label and the paper: CD45RA+CCR7+. The receptors here all came from a man between 18 and 29 years old in good health.

The CDR3 loop reads CASSLAGGSGEQYF. The DNA of the CDR3 is TGTGCCAGCAGTTTAGCGGGGGGGAGTGGGGAGCAGTACTTC. The rearrangement links TRBV28 to TRBJ2-7, with 9 positions matching TRBD2. CDR3 size: 14 residues. V lost 2 bases, J lost 7 bases, and 6 bases stayed unmatched. In germline, CDR1 is MDHEN, CDR2 SYDVKM.

The CDR3 nucleotides read TGTGCCAGCGGAGGGACAGGGTTCACCGAGCAGTACTTC. Residues: CASGGTGFTEQYF. V and J are TRBV6-5 and TRBJ2-7; 9 bases map to TRBD1. Trimming cost V 8 bases and J 6 bases; bases outside gene matches: 8. Germline V gene sequence: CDR1 MNHEY, CDR2 SVGAGI. The CDR3 totals 13 residues.

The chain joins TRBV7-8 to TRBJ2-2, with D perhaps matching TRBD1 (5 bases). The CDR3 extends over 15 amino acids. V was shortened by 3 bases and J by 1 base, with 9 bases between the two germline ends. Looked up from germline, CDR1 is SGHVS and CDR2 is FQNEAQ. In DNA, the CDR3 is TGTGCCAGCAGCTTCCAAACAGGGAACACCGGGGAGCTGTTTTTT. This codes for CASSFQTGNTGELFF.

This chain links TRBV4-1 with TRBJ2-1; no firm D call. Trimming removed 1 base from V and 7 bases from J, with 11 bases in between. From germline, CDR1 is MGHRA and CDR2 YSYEKL. There are 14 residues in the CDR3. The DNA for the CDR3 is TGCGCCAGCAGCCAAGTATATGGGCCGAATGAGCAGTTCTTC. This sequence encodes CASSQVYGPNEQFF.

This chain uses TRBV9 with TRBJ2-7; 8 bases match TRBD2. J was trimmed by 2 bases and V by 0 bases; bases with no gene match: 7. The germline gives CDR1 SGDLS, CDR2 YYNGEE. The CDR3 has 16 residues. The CDR3 reads CASSVGGGGLTYEQYF. CDR3 bases: TGTGCCAGCAGCGTAGGAGGCGGGGGGCTAACCTACGAGCAGTACTTC.

The V gene is TRBV5-4, the J gene TRBJ1-6; 7 bases agree with TRBD1. The V segment lost 3 bases and the J segment 6 bases; nucleotides outside the gene matches: 6. The CDR3 consists of 15 residues. The germline V gene has CDR1 SGHNT and CDR2 YYREEE (reference sequence). CDR3 bases: TGTGCCAGCAGCTCCTGGGCAGGGGGTAATTCACCCCTCCACTTT. Amino acids: CASSSWAGGNSPLHF.

CDR3 residues: CASSEGGYPSSYNEQFF. Written as DNA, the CDR3 is TGCGCCAGCAGCGAAGGGGGATATCCAAGCTCCTACAATGAGCAGTTCTTC. The chain has TRBV4-1 and TRBJ2-1, with a possible D match to TRBD1 (6 bases). The germline gives CDR1 MGHRA, CDR2 YSYEKL. Trimming shortened V by 5 bases and J by 0 bases, and 17 bases separated the two germline ends. The CDR3 sequence is 17 residues long.

The chain combines TRBV10-3 with TRBJ1-6, with TRBD1 identical over 8 bases. V shed 2 bases and J 7 bases; nucleotides not matched to a gene: 10. From germline, CDR1 is ENHRY and CDR2 SYGVKD. This CDR3 comprises 17 residues. In DNA form, the CDR3 reads TGTGCCATCAGTGAGCCATCTGTTGGACAGGGCAATTCACCCCTCCACTTT. Translated: CAISEPSVGQGNSPLHF.

The chain is built from TRBV10-3 and TRBJ2-7; D is perhaps TRBD1 or TRBD2 (5 bases each). Between the trimmed V and J ends, which lost 1 base and 3 bases, there was a span of 10 bases. The CDR3 loop spans 14 amino acids. Looked up from germline, CDR1 is ENHRY and CDR2 is SYGVKD. The CDR3 sequence: CAISEYGANYEQYF. CDR3 nucleotide sequence: TGTGCCATCAGTGAGTACGGGGCAAACTACGAGCAGTACTTC.

The V gene is TRBV11-2, the J gene TRBJ2-5, with 10 bases that match TRBD2. After removal of 2 bases from V and 0 bases from J, the junction contained 12 bases not matched to a gene. The CDR3 contains 19 residues. CDR1 SGHAT and CDR2 FQNNGV come from the germline V gene. CDR3 sequence reads: CASSLPLAGVSQYQETQYF. In DNA form, the CDR3 reads TGTGCCAGCAGCTTACCCCTAGCGGGGGTCTCACAGTACCAAGAGACCCAGTACTTC.

The DNA for the CDR3 is TGTGCCAGTAGTCTCGACCTGGACATCTCTGCATATGGCTACACCTTC. Translating it yields CASSLDLDISAYGYTF. The J gene is TRBJ1-2, the V gene TRBV19; D might be TRBD1 (5 bases). Germline assignment: CDR1 LNHDA and CDR2 SQIVND (reference sequence). The V end lost 5 bases, the J end lost 5 bases, and 21 bases lay between the germline ends. The CDR3 is made up of 16 amino acids.

For the CDR3, the DNA is TGTGCCAGCAGTGAATTGAGCGGGGGGGTCACAGATACGCAGTATTTT. This sequence encodes CASSELSGGVTDTQYF. V and J are TRBV6-1 and TRBJ2-3; 10 bases map to TRBD2. The germline gives CDR1 MNHNS, CDR2 SASEGT. V lost 2 bases to trimming and J lost 2 bases; unmatched junction nucleotides: 4. This CDR3 has 16 amino acids.

This clone showed up just once. This chain links TRBV5-8 with TRBJ1-1, with D perhaps TRBD1 (5 bases). The CDR3 has 18 residues. Trimming took off 0 bases at V and 7 bases at J, with 25 bases between the two ends. In germline, CDR1 is SGHTS, CDR2 YDEGEE. The CDR3 DNA is TGTGCCAGCAGCTTGGCCAGGGCAGAAGTCCCGATTTGGAGTGAAGCTTTCTTT. Protein: CASSLARAEVPIWSEAFF.

The chain recombines TRBV10-3 with TRBJ2-2; tentatively, D is TRBD1 (5 bases). The CDR3 totals 18 residues. Deletions cut 0 bases from V and 1 base from J, with 15 bases between. The germline V gene has CDR1 ENHRY and CDR2 SYGVKD. Written as DNA, the CDR3 is TGTGCCATCAGTGAGTCGGTGGCAGGGCCGATGAACACCGGGGAGCTGTTTTTT. This encodes CAISESVAGPMNTGELFF.